This entry is about one TCR beta chain. This clone was seen many times. Its recognized antigen is unknown. Base qualities are not at hand, and no much larger clone is one base apart. This specimen's treatment or condition label, interpreted: high-dose cyclophosphamide on days +3 and +4 as single-agent GVHD prophylaxis. PTCy patients received busulfan and fludarabine conditioning, a related or unrelated marrow graft, and cyclophosphamide on days +3 and +4. PTCy-treated patients came from a prospective multi-institutional clinical trial. Peripheral blood and bone marrow mononuclear cells were isolated by Ficoll-Hypaque density centrifugation and were cryopreserved. Genomic DNA was the input for TRB sequencing, which was run either with the immunoSEQ assay at survey resolution or with the hsTCRB kit. Regarding the original processing steps: The immunoSEQ software handled the initial read processing, while the LymphoSeq R package was used for the repertoire analyses. Clonality was calculated as 1 minus normalized Shannon entropy, and the Gini coefficient was also calculated for each TRB dataset. Phenotypes of unsorted samples were inferred by mapping TRB sequences from sorted subsets of the recipient or donor onto the same recipient's unsorted samples. The immuneACCESS repertoire file appears here via TCRdb, limited to in-frame rearrangements. These files lack a portion of the clones; in checked studies, under half of the deficit traces to unresolved V genes, and the cause of the others is not known. Clone size and the V and J calls come from that table; the DNA yielded D and trimming. This sample holds over 2,000 clones in total, without any singletons. The ten largest account for around a quarter of the sample.

The sample originates from a study of T cells after posttransplantation cyclophosphamide listed by TCRdb under 2016. The study in broad terms: Using TRB sequencing, the study followed how the T cell repertoire reconstituted after myeloablative bone marrow transplantation in which posttransplantation cyclophosphamide served as GVHD prophylaxis. Antigen receptor sequencing was done on samples from over 30 PTCy-treated patients and from approximately 16 related bone marrow donors of those patients. Blood from every one of the 30 to 40 PTCy patients who had 1-year posttransplant specimens underwent TRB sequencing. Up to roughly 3 additional blood samples from 2 to 5.2 years after transplant were also TRB-sequenced in 3 patients, as was pretransplant blood from several patients. Because TRA and TRB clonality correlated tightly in roughly nine samples, later TCR analyses were limited to TRB. Public TRB sequences were checked against a database of over 3,000 sequences associated with responses to pathogens, tumor antigens, self-antigens and alloantigens.

Overall study results and their limits: Donor-recipient similarity was low at 1-2 months but rose over the first year, and later blood repertoires were often dominated by donor CD8+ memory clones. The TRB repertoires of T cells infiltrating skin or the GI tract showed only limited overlap with the TRB repertoires found in blood. Across a few dozen patients, TRB clonality was highly associated with recipient CMV seropositivity and CMV reactivation, and diversity in PTCy patients was similar to diversity in CNI/methotrexate controls.

Sequencing used PBMCs, obtained after an allogeneic stem cell transplant with post-transplant cyclophosphamide. This TCR was recovered from a female patient in her sixties who received an allogeneic stem cell transplant from an unrelated donor, was CMV-positive, and had acute GVHD only. Some T cells may be donor cells from the graft after a transplant.

At the DNA level, the sequence is TGTGCCTTATTCCTCTCCCGGGACACTGAAGCTTTCTTT. Protein translation: CALFLSRDTEAFF. The chain employs TRBV30 and TRBJ1-1; the D gene assignment is ambiguous. V drops 7 bases and J drops 3 bases, leaving 15 bases in between. Inclusive of the bounding cysteine and phenylalanine, the CDR3 is 13 residues long. Left in the record is the CDR3 DNA by itself, 39 bases read in frame from the first base. The CDR1 and CDR2 encoded by the germline V gene (reference sequence) are GTSNPN and SVGIG.